A single sample gave rise to the 22 T cell receptor beta chains below, sequenced in a study of vaccination effects on CD4 cells after COVID-19. What these receptors recognize is not known. Produced via immunoSEQ multiplex PCR; TCRdb's table is partial and in-frame only. Of about 53,000 clones in the sample, approximately 80% are singletons; the top ten hold around 3.3%. Scientists isolated CD4+ T cells after a roughly 10-day culture period ended. The sample consisted of CD4+ T cells from PBMCs cultured without peptide, taken before COVID-19 vaccination. These receptors originate from a human donor who received a COVID-19 vaccine.

The genes are TRBV3-1 (or the pseudogene TRBV3-2) and TRBJ2-5; 7 bases align to TRBD2. Germline V gives CDR1 LGHDT, CDR2 YNNKEL (reference sequence). V was clipped by 6 bases and J by 5 bases; unmatched bases: 6. This CDR3 region has 13 residues. CDR3: CASRDGGRETQYF. The CDR3 DNA sequence: TGTGCCAGCAGAGACGGGGGGAGGGAGACCCAGTACTTC.

The chain joins TRBV3-1 (or the pseudogene TRBV3-2) to TRBJ2-2; perhaps TRBD2 as D (5 bases). The CDR3 sequence is 16 residues long. V lost 2 bases to trimming and J lost 0 bases, with 10 bases between them. Germline V gene lookup returns CDR1 LGHDT and CDR2 YNNKEL (reference sequence). In DNA form, the CDR3 reads TGTGCCAGCAGCCAATACACGGGGACGAACACCGGGGAGCTGTTTTTT. Protein product: CASSQYTGTNTGELFF.

The chain joins TRBV15 to TRBJ2-7, with unresolved D. The CDR3 has 13 amino acids. CDR1 and CDR2 from the germline V gene are LNHNV and YYDKDF (reference sequence). Trimming removed 0 bases at V and 3 bases at J, with 6 bases between. CDR3 bases: TGTGCCACCAGCAGAGACCGAGTCTACGAGCAGTACGTC. It translates to CATSRDRVYEQYV.

This clone was picked up one time. The CDR3 DNA reads as TGTGCCAGCAGCTTAGAAGGCGGTGGGGGCTACACCTTC. It specifies CASSLEGGGGYTF. The genes are TRBV7-9 and TRBJ1-2; D gene unclear. The V end lost 1 base, the J end lost 8 bases, and 11 bases lay between the germline ends. Per the germline V gene, CDR1 is SEHNR and CDR2 is FQNEAQ (reference sequence). The CDR3 has 13 amino acids.

This clone was detected a few times. The V and J genes are TRBV6-2 or TRBV6-3 and TRBJ2-7, with TRBD2 matching 8 bases. V trimming: 5 bases; J trimming: 4 bases; junction bases outside the gene matches: 7. CDR1 is MNHEY, CDR2 SVGEGT, per germline. This CDR3 has 14 residues. This CDR3 is CASSRSGGRYEQYV. The CDR3 bases are TGTGCCAGCAGTAGAAGCGGGGGTAGGTACGAGCAGTACGTC.

This clone was observed once. V gene TRBV6-6 combines with J gene TRBJ2-5; weak D call: TRBD2 (5 bases). The V end lost 5 bases, the J end lost 0 bases, and 7 bases lay between the germline ends. CDR3 length equals 13 residues. Germline assignment: CDR1 MNHNY and CDR2 SVGAGI (reference sequence). The chain's CDR3 is CASSRGYQETQYF. CDR3 DNA: TGTGCCAGCAGTCGAGGGTACCAAGAGACCCAGTACTTC.

The gene calls are TRBV6-6 and TRBJ1-6; perhaps TRBD1 as D (5 bases). This CDR3 region has 16 residues. In germline, CDR1 is MNHNY, CDR2 SVGAGI (reference sequence). The V end lost 2 bases, the J end lost 0 bases, and 8 bases lay between the germline ends. The CDR3 protein is CASSYPGSSYNSPLHF. CDR3 coding DNA: TGTGCCAGCAGTTACCCAGGGAGCTCCTATAATTCACCCCTCCACTTT.

The gene calls are TRBV19 and TRBJ1-1; 10 nucleotides match TRBD1. CDR3 length: 15 residues. From germline, CDR1 is LNHDA and CDR2 SQIVND (reference sequence). Trimming removed 6 bases from V and 10 bases from J; junction bases left unmatched: 14. This CDR3 is CASSRGPGQGSGAFF. CDR3 sequence (DNA): TGTGCCAGTAGCCGGGGGCCGGGACAGGGGTCGGGAGCTTTCTTT. The complete variable domain, with remaining parts taken from reference TRBV19 and TRBJ1-1, reads DGGITQSPKYLFRKEGQNVTLSCEQNLNHDAMYWYRQDPGQGLRLIYYSQIVNDFQKGDIAEGYSVSREKKESFPLTVTSAQKNPTAFYLCASSRGPGQGSGAFFGQGTRLTVV.

This rearrangement joins TRBV7-9 to TRBJ1-1; D is undetermined. CDR1 is SEHNR, CDR2 FQNEAQ, per germline (reference sequence). There are 13 residues in the CDR3. V was cut by 1 base and J by 2 bases, with 5 bases left in between. The CDR3 is CASSLEGNTEAFF. The DNA for the CDR3 is TGTGCCAGCAGCTTAGAGGGAAACACTGAAGCTTTCTTT.

This chain connects TRBV5-1 to TRBJ2-5, with 9 bases lining up with TRBD2. The junction had 3 bases not matched to a gene; V was cut back by 4 bases and J by 2 bases. Germline CDR1 SGHRS, CDR2 YFSETQ. This CDR3 region has 14 residues. CDR3 in amino acids: CASSGSGGQETQYF. In DNA form, the CDR3 reads TGCGCCAGCAGCGGCAGCGGGGGGCAAGAGACCCAGTACTTC.

CDR3 loop: CASSDRDRGQPQHF. In nucleotides, the CDR3 is TGTGCCAGCAGCGACAGGGACAGGGGTCAGCCCCAGCATTTT. This chain links TRBV7-2 with TRBJ1-5; TRBD1 agrees at 10 bases. Trimming removed 5 bases from V and 6 bases from J; junction bases left unmatched: 4. Germline values: CDR1 SGHTA, CDR2 FQGNSA. The CDR3 is 14 residues long.

This clone was seen a single time. This chain uses TRBV27 with TRBJ2-3, with a tentative D call TRBD2 (6 bases). There are 13 residues in the CDR3. Trimming cost V 2 bases and J 4 bases, with 7 bases left between them. The V gene's germline CDR1 is MNHEY and CDR2 SMNVEV (reference sequence). The CDR3 DNA follows: TGTGCCAGCAGTTTAGGGAGGCCAGATACGCAGTATTTT. Translation gives CASSLGRPDTQYF.

The V call is TRBV2, the J call TRBJ1-4; 7 bases align to TRBD1. Losses at the gene ends were 8 bases for V and 7 bases for J; bases not matched to a gene: 4. The CDR3 is 12 amino acids. Germline V gene data show CDR1 as SNHLY and CDR2 as FYNNEI. The CDR3 sequence: CASERGLEKLFF. The CDR3 nucleotides read TGTGCCAGCGAGAGGGGGCTTGAAAAACTGTTTTTT.

J is TRBJ1-2 and V is TRBV6-5; a weak D match, TRBD1 (6 bases). With 6 bases removed from V and 4 bases from J, the gap between germline ends came to 12 bases. This CDR3 contains 13 residues. From germline, CDR1 is MNHEY and CDR2 SVGAGI. CDR3 nucleotide sequence: TGTGCCAGCAGGTCCGCAGGGGCCTATGGCTACACCTTC. Translated, it gives CASRSAGAYGYTF.

The chain joins TRBV9 to TRBJ2-5; 13 bases fit TRBD2. J was trimmed by 5 bases and V by 0 bases; bases with no gene match: 7. CDR3 length equals 17 residues. Germline CDR1 and CDR2: SGDLS and YYNGEE. CDR3 protein: CASSVESGLAGRETQYF. The DNA of the CDR3 is TGTGCCAGCAGCGTAGAGTCGGGACTAGCGGGGCGGGAGACCCAGTACTTC.

V is TRBV4-2 and J is TRBJ2-3; 10 nucleotides align to TRBD2. The CDR3 contains 16 residues. Germline-derived CDR1 and CDR2 are LGHNA and YNFKEQ. V shed 1 base and J 10 bases; nucleotides not matched to a gene: 11. Written as DNA, the CDR3 is TGTGCCAGCAGCCAAGTCCTCTCCGGGACTAGCGAGGCGCAGTATTTT. This gives the protein CASSQVLSGTSEAQYF.

The V gene is TRBV6-2 or TRBV6-3, the J gene TRBJ1-6; possibly TRBD1 for D (5 bases). The CDR3 runs 18 residues. V was trimmed by 2 bases and J by 0 bases, leaving 14 bases between them. Germline CDR1 reads MNHEY; CDR2 reads SVGEGT. The CDR3 nucleotides read TGTGCCAGCAGTTACGGGGGACTACAGAGCTCCTATAATTCACCCCTCCACTTT. Translation: CASSYGGLQSSYNSPLHF.

This chain joins TRBV19 and TRBJ1-5; 9 bases match TRBD1. V gave up 6 bases and J gave up 0 bases; unmatched junction bases: 6. Looked up from germline, CDR1 is LNHDA and CDR2 is SQIVND (reference sequence). The CDR3 contains 16 residues. The CDR3 nucleotides read TGTGCCAGTAGCCTTGGGACAGGGCTTAGCAATCAGCCCCAGCATTTT. This sequence encodes CASSLGTGLSNQPQHF. The entire variable domain, with the rest obtained from reference TRBV19 and TRBJ1-5, is as follows: DGGITQSPKYLFRKEGQNVTLSCEQNLNHDAMYWYRQDPGQGLRLIYYSQIVNDFQKGDIAEGYSVSREKKESFPLTVTSAQKNPTAFYLCASSLGTGLSNQPQHFGDGTRLSIL.

V is TRBV14 and J is TRBJ2-6; 7 bases fit TRBD2. In germline, CDR1 is SGHDN, CDR2 FVKESK. The CDR3 sequence is 16 residues long. The J segment lost 2 bases and the V segment lost 4 bases, leaving 5 bases of the junction unmatched. The CDR3 nucleotides are TGTGCCAGCAGCCCCTTTGGGAGGGCTGGGGCCAACGTCCTGACTTTC. The encoded protein is CASSPFGRAGANVLTF.

V is TRBV18 and J is TRBJ2-7; D uncertain. V was clipped by 2 bases and J by 3 bases, with 8 bases between them. The CDR3 has 13 amino acids. The germline CDR1 and CDR2 sequences are KGHSH and LQKENI. The CDR3 region is CASSPGVDYEQYV. The CDR3 coding sequence is TGTGCCAGCTCACCAGGGGTCGACTACGAGCAGTACGTC.

This chain links TRBV9 with TRBJ2-5; 8 nucleotides line up with TRBD2. Germline V gives CDR1 SGDLS, CDR2 YYNGEE. The length of the CDR3 is 15 residues. V was pared by 2 bases and J by 2 bases, with 5 bases of the junction left unmatched. The CDR3 DNA sequence: TGTGCCAGCAGCGTCGGGGGGGTCGTTCAAGAGACCCAGTACTTC. Translating gives CASSVGGVVQETQYF.

The V call is TRBV5-8, the J call TRBJ2-3, with D perhaps TRBD1 or TRBD2 (6 bases each). This CDR3 spans 18 amino acids. V lost 8 bases, J lost 5 bases, and 30 bases lay in between. CDR1 SGHTS and CDR2 YDEGEE come from the germline V gene. This CDR3 reads CASPTQLLHREVEDTQYF. CDR3 DNA: TGTGCCAGTCCGACCCAGCTTCTCCACAGGGAGGTTGAAGATACGCAGTATTTT.